The next 5 T cell receptor beta chains were all read from a single sample in a study of blood T cell repertoires in COVID-19. Profiling relied on immunoSEQ multiplex PCR, and the TCRdb table lists in-frame clones only, not all of them. The repertoire includes about 87,000 clones, around nine tenths of them detected once, and around 10% sits in the top ten. The sequencing input was peripheral blood. These receptors were collected from a man aged 80 or over with acute or convalescent COVID-19.

The chain recombines TRBV4-1 with TRBJ1-4, with 7 positions matching TRBD1. In germline, CDR1 is MGHRA, CDR2 YSYEKL. The CDR3 is 16 residues long. Trimming cost V 3 bases and J 4 bases; bases outside gene matches: 8. The CDR3 DNA reads as TGCGCCAGCAGCCACCGTGGGGACAGCCTTAATGAAAAACTGTTTTTT. It translates to CASSHRGDSLNEKLFF.

The V gene is TRBV12-1, the J gene TRBJ2-1; the table's D gene call, TRBD2, was not cross checked with the DNA. TRBV12-1 is reported as a pseudogene. The CDR3 has 14 amino acids. DNA for the CDR3: TGTGCCAGCTGCTGCTTCGTGACTGGCAATGAGCAGTTCTTC. This gives the protein CASCCFVTGNEQFF.

The chain is built from TRBV30 and TRBJ1-5; D uncertain. V lost 0 bases to trimming and J lost 4 bases, with 10 bases between them. Looked up from germline, CDR1 is GTSNPN and CDR2 is SVGIG (reference sequence). This CDR3 has 14 amino acids. The CDR3 DNA reads as TGTGCCTGGAGTGTACAGACCGGTAATCAGCCCCAGCATTTT. It is translated as CAWSVQTGNQPQHF.

The rearrangement joins TRBV12-3 or TRBV12-4 to TRBJ1-5; D is possibly TRBD1 (6 bases). The CDR3 spans 13 residues. The V end was cut by 7 bases, the J end by 4 bases, with 11 bases between. The CDR3 loop reads CASTGQINQPQHF. CDR3 sequence (DNA): TGTGCCAGCACCGGACAGATAAATCAGCCCCAGCATTTT.

This rearrangement joins TRBV19 to TRBJ1-1; D perhaps matches TRBD1 (5 bases). The CDR3 loop spans 15 amino acids. The germline V gene encodes CDR1 LNHDA and CDR2 SQIVND (reference sequence). V lost 3 bases and J 5 bases, leaving 16 bases between the germline ends. CDR3 DNA sequence: TGTGCCAGTAGTATCGATTGGGTAGGGGTGACTGAAGCTTTCTTT. It translates to CASSIDWVGVTEAFF.